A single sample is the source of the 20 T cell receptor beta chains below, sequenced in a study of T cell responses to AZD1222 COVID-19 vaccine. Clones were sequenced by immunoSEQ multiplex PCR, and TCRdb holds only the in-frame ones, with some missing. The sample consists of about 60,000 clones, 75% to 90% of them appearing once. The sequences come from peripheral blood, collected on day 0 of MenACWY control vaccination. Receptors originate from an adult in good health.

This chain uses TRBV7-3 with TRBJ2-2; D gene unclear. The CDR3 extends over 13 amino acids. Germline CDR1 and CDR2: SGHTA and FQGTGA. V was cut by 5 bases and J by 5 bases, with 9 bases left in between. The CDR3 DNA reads TGTGCCAGCAGCACCGGACCGACCGGGGAGCTGTTTTTT. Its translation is CASSTGPTGELFF.

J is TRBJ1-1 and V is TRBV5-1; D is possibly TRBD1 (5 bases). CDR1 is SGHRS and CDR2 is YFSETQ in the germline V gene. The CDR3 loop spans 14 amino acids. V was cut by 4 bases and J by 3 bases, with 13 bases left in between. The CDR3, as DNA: TGCGCCAGCAGCAGCGTGGCGGGGGACACTGAAGCTTTCTTT. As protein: CASSSVAGDTEAFF. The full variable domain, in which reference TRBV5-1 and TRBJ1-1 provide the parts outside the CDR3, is KAGVTQTPRYLIKTRGQQVTLSCSPISGHRSVSWYQQTPGQGLQFLFEYFSETQRNKGNFPGRFSGRQFSNSRSEMNVSTLELGDSALYLCASSSVAGDTEAFFGQGTRLTVV.

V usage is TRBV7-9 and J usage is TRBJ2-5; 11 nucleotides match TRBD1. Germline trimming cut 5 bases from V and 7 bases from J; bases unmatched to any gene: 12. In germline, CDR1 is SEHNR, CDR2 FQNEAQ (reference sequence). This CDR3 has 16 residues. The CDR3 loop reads CASSLASGTGGLTQYF. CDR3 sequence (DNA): TGTGCCAGCAGCCTCGCGTCCGGGACAGGGGGTTTGACCCAGTACTTC.

The DNA of the CDR3 is TGTGCCAGCAGCCAGGCGCCTAAGGAAGAGACCCAGTACTTC. Residues: CASSQAPKEETQYF. The rearrangement links TRBV11-1 to TRBJ2-5; D gene uncertain. Germline assignment: CDR1 SGHAT and CDR2 FQDESV (reference sequence). The CDR3 loop spans 14 amino acids. V shed 5 bases and J shed 3 bases, with 13 bases lying between them.

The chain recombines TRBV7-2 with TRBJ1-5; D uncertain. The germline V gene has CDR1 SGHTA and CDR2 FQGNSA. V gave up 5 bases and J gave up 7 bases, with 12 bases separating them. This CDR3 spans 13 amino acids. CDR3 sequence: CASSGNFGQPQHF. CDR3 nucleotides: TGTGCCAGCAGCGGGAACTTCGGACAGCCCCAGCATTTT. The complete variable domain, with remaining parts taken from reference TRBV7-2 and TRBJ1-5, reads GAGVSQSPSNKVTEKGKDVELRCDPISGHTALYWYRQSLGQGLEFLIYFQGNSAPDKSGLPSDRFSAERTGGSVSTLTIQRTQQEDSAVYLCASSGNFGQPQHFGDGTRLSIL.

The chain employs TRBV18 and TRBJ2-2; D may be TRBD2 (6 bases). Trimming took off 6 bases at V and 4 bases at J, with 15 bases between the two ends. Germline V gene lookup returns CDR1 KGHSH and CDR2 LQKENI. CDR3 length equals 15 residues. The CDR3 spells CASSPLAAGTGELFF. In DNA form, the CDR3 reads TGTGCCAGCTCCCCCTTAGCGGCAGGCACCGGGGAGCTGTTTTTT.

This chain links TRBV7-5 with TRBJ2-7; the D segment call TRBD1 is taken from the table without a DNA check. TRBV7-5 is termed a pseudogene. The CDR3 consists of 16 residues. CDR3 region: CARSPIRGTSHYEQYF. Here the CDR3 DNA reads TGTGCCAGAAGCCCGATCAGGGGGACTTCCCATTACGAGCAGTACTTC.

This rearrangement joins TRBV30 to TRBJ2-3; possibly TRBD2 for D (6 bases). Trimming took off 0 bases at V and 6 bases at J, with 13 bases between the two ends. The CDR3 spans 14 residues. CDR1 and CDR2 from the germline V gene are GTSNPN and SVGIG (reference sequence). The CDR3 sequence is CAWSVGREGDTQYF. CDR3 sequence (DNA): TGTGCCTGGAGTGTAGGGCGGGAAGGGGATACGCAGTATTTT.

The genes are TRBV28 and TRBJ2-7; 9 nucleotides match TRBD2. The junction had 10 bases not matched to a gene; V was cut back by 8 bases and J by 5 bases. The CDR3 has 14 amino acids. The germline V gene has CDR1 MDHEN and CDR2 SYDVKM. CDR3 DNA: TGTGCCAGCCTAGGGAGCGGGAGGCTCAACGAGCAGTACTTC. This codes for CASLGSGRLNEQYF.

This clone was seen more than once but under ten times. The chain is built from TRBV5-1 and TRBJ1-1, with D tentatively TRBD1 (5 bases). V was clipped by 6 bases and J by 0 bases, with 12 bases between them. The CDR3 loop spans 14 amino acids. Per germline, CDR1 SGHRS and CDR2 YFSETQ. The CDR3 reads CASTMGGLNTEAFF. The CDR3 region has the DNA TGCGCCAGCACTATGGGGGGGTTGAACACTGAAGCTTTCTTT.

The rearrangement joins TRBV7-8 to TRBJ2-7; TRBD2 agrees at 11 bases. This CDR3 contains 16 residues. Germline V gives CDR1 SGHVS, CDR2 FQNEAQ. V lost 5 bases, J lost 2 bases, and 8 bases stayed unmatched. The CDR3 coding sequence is TGTGCCAGCAGCCCGAAGACTAGCGGGATTACCTACGAGCAGTACTTC. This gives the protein CASSPKTSGITYEQYF.

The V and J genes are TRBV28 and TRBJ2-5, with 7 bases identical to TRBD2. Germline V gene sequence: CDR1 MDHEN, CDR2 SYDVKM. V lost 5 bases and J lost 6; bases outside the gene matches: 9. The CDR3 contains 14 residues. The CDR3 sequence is CASSPGGGRKTQYF. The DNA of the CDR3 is TGTGCCAGCAGTCCGGGAGGAGGCCGGAAGACCCAGTACTTC.

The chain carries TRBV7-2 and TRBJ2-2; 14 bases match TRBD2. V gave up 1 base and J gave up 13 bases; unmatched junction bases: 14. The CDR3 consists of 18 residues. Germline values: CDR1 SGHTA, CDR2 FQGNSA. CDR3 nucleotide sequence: TGTGCCAGCAGCTTAGACTCCGGGACTAGCGGGAGCAAACTGGGGCTGTTTTTT. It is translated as CASSLDSGTSGSKLGLFF.

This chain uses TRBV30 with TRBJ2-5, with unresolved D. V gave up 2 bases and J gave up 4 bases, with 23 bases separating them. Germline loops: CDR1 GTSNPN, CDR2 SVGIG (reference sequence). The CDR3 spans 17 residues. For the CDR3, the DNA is TGTGCCTGGAGTCTAACCCTTAACCTCGGAGTAACAGAGACCCAGTACTTC. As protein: CAWSLTLNLGVTETQYF. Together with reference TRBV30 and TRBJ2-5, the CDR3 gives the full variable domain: SQTIHQWPATLVQPVGSPLSLECTVEGTSNPNLYWYRQAAGRGLQLLFYSVGIGQISSEVPQNLSASRPQDRQFILSSKKLLLSDSGFYLCAWSLTLNLGVTETQYFGPGTRLLVL.

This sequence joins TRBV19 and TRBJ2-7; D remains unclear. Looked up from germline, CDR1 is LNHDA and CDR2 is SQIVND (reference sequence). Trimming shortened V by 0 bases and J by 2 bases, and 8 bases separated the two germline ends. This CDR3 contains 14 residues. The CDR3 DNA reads TGTGCCAGTAGTATAGATTCCAGCCCCTACGAGCAGTACTTC. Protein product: CASSIDSSPYEQYF.

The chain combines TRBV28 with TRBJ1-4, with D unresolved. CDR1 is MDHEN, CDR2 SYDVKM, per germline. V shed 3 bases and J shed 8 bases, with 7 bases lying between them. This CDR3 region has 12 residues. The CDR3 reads CASSFRMEKLFF. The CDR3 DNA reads TGTGCCAGCAGTTTTAGAATGGAAAAACTGTTTTTT.

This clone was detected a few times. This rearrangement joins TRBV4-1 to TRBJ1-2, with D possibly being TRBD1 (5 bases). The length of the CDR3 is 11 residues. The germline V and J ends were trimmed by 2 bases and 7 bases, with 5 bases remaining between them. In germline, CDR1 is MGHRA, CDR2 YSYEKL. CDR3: CASSQRGGYTF. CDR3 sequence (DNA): TGCGCCAGCAGCCAAAGGGGTGGCTACACCTTC.

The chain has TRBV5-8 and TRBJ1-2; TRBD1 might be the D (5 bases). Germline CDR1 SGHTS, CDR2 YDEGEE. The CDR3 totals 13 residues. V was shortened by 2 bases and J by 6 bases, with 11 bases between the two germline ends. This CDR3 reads CASSFGRANGYTF. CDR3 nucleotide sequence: TGTGCCAGCAGCTTCGGCAGGGCGAATGGCTACACCTTC.

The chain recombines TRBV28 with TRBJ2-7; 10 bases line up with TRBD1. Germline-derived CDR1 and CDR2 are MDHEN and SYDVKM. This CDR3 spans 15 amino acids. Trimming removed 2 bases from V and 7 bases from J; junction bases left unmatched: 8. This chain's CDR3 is CASSLHRQGAREQYF. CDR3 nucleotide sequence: TGTGCCAGCAGTTTACATAGACAGGGGGCCCGGGAGCAGTACTTC.

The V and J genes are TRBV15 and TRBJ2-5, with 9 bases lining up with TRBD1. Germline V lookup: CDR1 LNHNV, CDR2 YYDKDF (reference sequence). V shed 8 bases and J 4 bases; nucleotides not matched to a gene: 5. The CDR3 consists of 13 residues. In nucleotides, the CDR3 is TGTGCCACCCAGACAGGGGGAGGAGAGACCCAGTACTTC. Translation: CATQTGGGETQYF.